The entry below gives a single T cell receptor (beta chain) sequence along with its context. As the sequencing template, cDNA was produced by extracting RNA and reverse transcribing it. Here immunoSEQ multiplex PCR was the method, and the copy in TCRdb shows in-frame clones only, minus some. Found here are about 210,000 clones, approximately 47% of them singletons; the top ten hold around 3%. CDR1 SGHNT and CDR2 YYREEE come from the germline V gene (reference sequence). V shed 1 base, J shed 4 bases, and the junction held 9 bases outside the gene matches. This CDR3 has 16 amino acids. This sample was included in a study of CD8+ T cells in alopecia areata. Treatment given: oral pan-JAK inhibitor, 5-10 mg twice daily.

The input for sequencing was CD4+ T cells sorted from blood, taken at approximately week 36, from a patient treated with tofacitinib. This chain uses TRBV5-4 with TRBJ2-5; 8 nucleotides align to TRBD1. This sequence was found in a human donor with alopecia areata. The CDR3 here is CASSLNAGGAGETQYF. Here the CDR3 DNA reads TGTGCCAGCAGCTTGAATGCAGGGGGCGCGGGAGAGACCCAGTACTTC.